The clone carrying this T cell receptor (beta chain) was seen more than once but under ten times. The antigen is unknown. Gene names are mouse gene names. Investigators isolated RNA and reverse transcribed it into cDNA to act as the sequencing template. Measured with immunoSEQ multiplex PCR; TCRdb has only the in-frame clones, and not every one. The sample has around 290,000 clones, none seen only once; the top ten hold about 1.1%. This sample is part of a study of CD8+ T cells in alopecia areata. For the study at large: The graft donors were roughly 6-13-month-old C3H/HeJ mice with spontaneous alopecia, and their skin went to approximately 6-11-week-old female C3H/HeJ mice. Study-wide results and limits: In scalp samples, resident alphabeta T cells of normal skin are also sequenced. Clonality was higher in lesional than normal scalp, especially in alopecia totalis/universalis. Mice showed TCR sharing more clearly than patients did, possibly owing to HLA.

Sorting relied on CD4, CD8alpha, NKG2D, NKG2ACE and other markers applied to pooled cutaneous lymph node cells. The sequence came from a C3H/HeJ mouse with alopecia areata. These mice share the MHC haplotype H2-k. Sequencing input: CD4+ T cells sorted from a lymph node.

CDR3 DNA (partial): TGTGCCAGCGGTGATGGGACATTATAT. It is translated as CASGDGTLY. The entire CDR3 reads CASGDGTLYEQYF. V is TRBV13-2 and J is TRBJ2-7, with D tentatively TRBD1 (5 bases). With the read ending 4 residues before the CDR3 end, the germline J gene is used to fill in that end. This CDR3 region has 13 residues. Looked up from germline, CDR1 is NNHNN and CDR2 is SYGAGS (reference sequence).